These 27 T cell receptor beta chains were sequenced from one sample in a study of technical replicates of blood from several donors. Clones were read by immunoSEQ multiplex PCR, and TCRdb kept only the in-frame ones, dropping some. This sample has approximately 73,000 clones, with over 80% found just once. Sample: T cells isolated from PBMCs. Receptors were obtained from a human donor in good health.

V gene TRBV11-3 combines with J gene TRBJ2-5; TRBD2 agrees at 14 bases. V lost 5 bases to trimming and J lost 5 bases; unmatched junction nucleotides: 4. CDR3 length equals 15 residues. Per germline, CDR1 SGHNT and CDR2 YENEEA. In nucleotides, the CDR3 is TGTGCCAGCAGCCGACTAGCGGGAGGGCGCGAGACCCAGTACTTC. Translated, it gives CASSRLAGGRETQYF.

The chain has TRBV6-6 and TRBJ2-7; 12 bases agree with TRBD2. Germline assignment: CDR1 MNHNY and CDR2 SVGAGI (reference sequence). The trim removed 4 bases at V and 6 bases at J, leaving 7 bases unmatched. The length of the CDR3 is 15 residues. As DNA, the CDR3 is TGTGCCAGCAGTTCCCGACTAGCGGGAGTGGGCGAGCAGTACTTC. It translates to CASSSRLAGVGEQYF.

The chain employs TRBV7-2 and TRBJ2-7; 8 positions agree with TRBD1. The CDR3 is made up of 12 amino acids. Germline-derived CDR1 and CDR2 are SGHTA and FQGNSA. J was trimmed by 4 bases and V by 7 bases; bases with no gene match: 3. CDR3 DNA: TGTGCCAGCACCCGACAGGGGTACGAGCAGTACTTC. This codes for CASTRQGYEQYF.

The V gene is TRBV9, the J gene TRBJ2-7; TRBD2 aligns across 10 bases. This CDR3 is built from 15 residues. Germline trimming cut 3 bases from V and 0 bases from J; bases unmatched to any gene: 3. CDR1 SGDLS and CDR2 YYNGEE come from the germline V gene. CDR3 sequence: CASSEGLADSYEQYF. The CDR3, as DNA: TGTGCCAGCAGCGAAGGACTAGCGGACTCCTACGAGCAGTACTTC.

The chain joins TRBV11-2 to TRBJ2-1, with unresolved D. The germline CDR1 and CDR2 sequences are SGHAT and FQNNGV. Trimming removed 1 base at V and 0 bases at J, with 7 bases between. CDR3 length: 15 amino acids. CDR3 sequence (DNA): TGTGCCAGCAGCTTAGGATTGAGCTCCTACAATGAGCAGTTCTTC. It is translated as CASSLGLSSYNEQFF. The complete variable domain, with remaining parts taken from reference TRBV11-2 and TRBJ2-1, reads EAGVAQSPRYKIIEKRQSVAFWCNPISGHATLYWYQQILGQGPKLLIQFQNNGVVDDSQLPKDRFSAERLKGVDSTLKIQPAKLEDSAVYLCASSLGLSSYNEQFFGPGTRLTVL.

The gene calls are TRBV14 and TRBJ1-4; 8 bases align to TRBD1. The CDR3 runs 14 residues. CDR1 is SGHDN, CDR2 FVKESK, per germline. V gave up 4 bases and J gave up 4 bases; unmatched junction bases: 2. CDR3 in DNA: TGTGCCAGCAGCCCGACAGGGGTTAATGAAAAACTGTTTTTT. Translating it yields CASSPTGVNEKLFF.

The rearrangement links TRBV2 to TRBJ2-7; D remains ambiguous. Germline V gene lookup returns CDR1 SNHLY and CDR2 FYNNEI. The CDR3 length is 14 residues. V lost 7 bases to trimming and J lost 3 bases, with 16 bases between them. CDR3 in DNA: TGTGCCAGCATGTTTGAAGAGAGAATCTACGAGCAGTACTTC. It yields the protein CASMFEERIYEQYF.

The gene calls are TRBV12-5 and TRBJ2-1, with a possible D match to TRBD1 (6 bases). V lost 3 bases and J 3 bases, leaving 9 bases between the germline ends. The CDR3 runs 14 residues. CDR1 is LGHNT, CDR2 FRNRAP, per germline. The CDR3 DNA reads as TGTGCTAGTGGTTTTAGGGACAACTACAATGAGCAGTTCTTC. It specifies CASGFRDNYNEQFF.

V is TRBV11-3 and J is TRBJ2-1; 8 bases fit TRBD2. This CDR3 spans 17 amino acids. Per the germline V gene, CDR1 is SGHNT and CDR2 is YENEEA. Unmatched junction bases numbered 14, after V lost 2 bases and J lost 8 bases. The CDR3 reads CASSLISLTGRDDEQFF. CDR3 sequence (DNA): TGTGCCAGCAGCTTAATCTCTCTTACCGGGAGGGATGATGAGCAGTTCTTC.

The chain has TRBV4-3 and TRBJ1-1; 9 bases line up with TRBD1. V shed 4 bases, J shed 5 bases, and the junction held 8 bases outside the gene matches. Germline CDR1 LGHNA, CDR2 YSLEER. This CDR3 has 15 residues. The CDR3 DNA reads TGCGCCAGCAGCCGCCTGACAGGGGGAATGACTGAAGCTTTCTTT. This gives the protein CASSRLTGGMTEAFF.

The chain combines TRBV2 with TRBJ2-2, with 8 nucleotides matching TRBD2. This CDR3 spans 13 amino acids. Per the germline V gene, CDR1 is SNHLY and CDR2 is FYNNEI. Trimming took 7 bases from V and 6 from J; bases not matched to a gene: 4. In nucleotides, the CDR3 is TGTGCCAGCACCGTTAGCGGGGCCGGGGAGCTGTTTTTT. This sequence encodes CASTVSGAGELFF.

This sequence joins TRBV7-3 and TRBJ2-1, with 8 bases fitting TRBD1. CDR1 and CDR2 (germline): SGHTA, FQGTGA. CDR3 length: 15 amino acids. V lost 3 bases to trimming and J lost 9 bases; unmatched junction nucleotides: 10. CDR3 DNA: TGTGCCAGCAGCTTTCAGGGCAGGGGGCAGGGTGAGCAGTTCTTC. Residues: CASSFQGRGQGEQFF.

The V and J genes are TRBV5-8 and TRBJ1-4, with 7 bases fitting TRBD1. CDR3 length: 14 amino acids. Germline V gives CDR1 SGHTS, CDR2 YDEGEE. Trimming removed 6 bases from V and 8 bases from J; junction bases left unmatched: 10. CDR3 nucleotides: TGTGCCAGCACGTTCCGGGACAGACAGGAAAAACTGTTTTTT. Residues: CASTFRDRQEKLFF. The variable domain in full, with the rest retrieved from reference TRBV5-8 and TRBJ1-4, is EAGVTQSPTHLIKTRGQQATLRCSPISGHTSVYWYQQALGLGLQFLLWYDEGEERNRGNFPPRFSGRQFPNYSSELNVNALELEDSALYLCASTFRDRQEKLFFGSGTQLSVL.

To note about this clone: An end of the junction does not agree with germline; a read error may underlie this. The V gene is TRBV7-7, the J gene TRBJ2-5; no firm D call. This CDR3 is built from 13 residues. The germline V gene has CDR1 SSHAT and CDR2 FNYEAQ (reference sequence). The CDR3 sequence: CASSFSSHETQYF. The DNA for the CDR3 is TGTGCTAGCAGCTTCTCGAGCCACGAGACCCAGTACTTC.

This chain joins TRBV7-3 and TRBJ2-1; 8 bases map to TRBD1. The CDR3 loop spans 14 amino acids. Germline V lookup: CDR1 SGHTA, CDR2 FQGTGA. Germline trimming cut 5 bases from V and 7 bases from J; bases unmatched to any gene: 7. In DNA form, the CDR3 reads TGTGCCAGCAGCATCAGGGGGCGTTTGAATGAGCAGTTCTTC. Translation: CASSIRGRLNEQFF.

The J gene is TRBJ2-3, the V gene TRBV30; 13 bases are shared with TRBD2. The CDR3 loop spans 15 amino acids. CDR1 and CDR2 from the germline V gene are GTSNPN and SVGIG (reference sequence). V lost 2 bases to trimming and J lost 4 bases; unmatched junction nucleotides: 3. In DNA form, the CDR3 reads TGTGCCTGGAGTAAGGGACTAGCGGGATCAGATACGCAGTATTTT. Its translation: CAWSKGLAGSDTQYF.

The chain uses TRBV7-9 and TRBJ2-3; 7 bases are a match to TRBD1. CDR3 length equals 14 residues. V trimming: 5 bases; J trimming: 4 bases; junction bases outside the gene matches: 6. Germline V gene data show CDR1 as SEHNR and CDR2 as FQNEAQ (reference sequence). The CDR3 sequence: CASSVGTAADTQYF. The CDR3 region has the DNA TGTGCCAGCAGCGTCGGGACAGCAGCAGATACGCAGTATTTT.

The chain is built from TRBV6-6 and TRBJ1-1, with D possibly being TRBD1 (5 bases). CDR1 and CDR2 (germline): MNHNY, SVGAGI (reference sequence). V was clipped by 6 bases and J by 5 bases, with 13 bases between them. The CDR3 has 13 residues. The CDR3 region is CASSLSGSTEAFF. The DNA for the CDR3 is TGTGCCAGCAGCTTATCAGGGTCAACTGAAGCTTTCTTT.

The V gene is TRBV30, the J gene TRBJ1-1; weak D call: TRBD1 (5 bases). V was trimmed by 0 bases and J by 4 bases, leaving 15 bases between them. The CDR3 sequence is 15 residues long. Germline CDR1 and CDR2: GTSNPN and SVGIG (reference sequence). CDR3 region: CAWSVQPWGSTEAFF. Here the CDR3 DNA reads TGTGCCTGGAGTGTACAGCCTTGGGGCAGCACTGAAGCTTTCTTT.

V gene TRBV27 combines with J gene TRBJ1-1, with D maybe TRBD1 (6 bases). With 1 base removed from V and 0 bases from J, the gap between germline ends came to 6 bases. The CDR3 is 14 residues long. The germline V gene encodes CDR1 MNHEY and CDR2 SMNVEV (reference sequence). The CDR3 reads CASSLWGLNTEAFF. CDR3 coding DNA: TGTGCCAGCAGTTTATGGGGGCTGAACACTGAAGCTTTCTTT.

The gene calls are TRBV28 and TRBJ1-1; 7 bases match TRBD1. With V trimmed by 8 bases and J by 1 base, 4 bases remained unmatched. The CDR3 runs to 13 residues. Germline-derived CDR1 and CDR2 are MDHEN and SYDVKM. CDR3 in amino acids: CASERTGNTEAFF. For the CDR3, the DNA is TGTGCCAGCGAAAGGACAGGGAACACTGAAGCTTTCTTT.

This clone came up once. This chain uses TRBV2 with TRBJ2-7, with a tentative D call TRBD1 (5 bases). The V gene lost 3 bases and the J gene lost 3 bases, with 12 bases spanning the gap. This CDR3 has 14 amino acids. CDR1 is SNHLY and CDR2 is FYNNEI in the germline V gene. CDR3 sequence reads: CASSDSGNYYEQYF. CDR3 coding DNA: TGTGCCAGCAGTGATTCAGGGAACTACTACGAGCAGTACTTC.

The chain's CDR3 is CARSPWDCKTVYEQYF. The CDR3 DNA is TGTGCCAGAAGCCCATGGGACTGCAAGACGGTCTACGAGCAGTACTTC. The chain is built from TRBV5-3 and TRBJ2-7; D may be TRBD2 (6 bases). TRBV5-3 is annotated as an ORF whose role is uncertain. V dropped 4 bases and J dropped 3 bases, with 20 bases sitting between them. CDR3 length: 16 amino acids.

The genes are TRBV5-1 and TRBJ2-1; a possible D gene is TRBD2 (6 bases). V was clipped by 0 bases and J by 6 bases, with 13 bases between them. This CDR3 is 15 amino acids long. Germline V gene data show CDR1 as SGHRS and CDR2 as YFSETQ. The CDR3 is CASSLDLASSNEQFF. The CDR3 nucleotides read TGCGCCAGCAGCTTGGATCTAGCGAGTAGCAATGAGCAGTTCTTC.

The chain couples TRBV4-2 to TRBJ1-1; 9 bases map to TRBD1. CDR1 and CDR2 (germline): LGHNA, YNFKEQ. This CDR3 comprises 17 residues. The trim removed 1 base at V and 10 bases at J, leaving 16 bases unmatched. CDR3 nucleotide sequence: TGTGCCAGCAGCCAAGTTATCCGGGACAGGGAGGCTTATGGAGCTTTCTTT. This codes for CASSQVIRDREAYGAFF.

This clone was detected only once. The rearrangement uses TRBV7-8 and TRBJ2-3; weak D call: TRBD2 (5 bases). The CDR3 extends over 16 amino acids. The V gene lost 1 base and the J gene lost 4 bases, with 15 bases spanning the gap. Germline assignment: CDR1 SGHVS and CDR2 FQNEAQ. CDR3 nucleotides: TGTGCCAGCAGCTTAGGCCCGGGGAGTGTACCAGATACGCAGTATTTT. It is translated as CASSLGPGSVPDTQYF.

The chain combines TRBV30 with TRBJ1-4; perhaps TRBD1 as D (5 bases). The V gene lost 2 bases and the J gene lost 8 bases, with 9 bases spanning the gap. This CDR3 contains 12 residues. CDR1 is GTSNPN, CDR2 SVGIG, per germline (reference sequence). CDR3 in amino acids: CAWSHPGEKLFF. CDR3 nucleotides: TGTGCCTGGAGTCACCCAGGGGAAAAACTGTTTTTT.